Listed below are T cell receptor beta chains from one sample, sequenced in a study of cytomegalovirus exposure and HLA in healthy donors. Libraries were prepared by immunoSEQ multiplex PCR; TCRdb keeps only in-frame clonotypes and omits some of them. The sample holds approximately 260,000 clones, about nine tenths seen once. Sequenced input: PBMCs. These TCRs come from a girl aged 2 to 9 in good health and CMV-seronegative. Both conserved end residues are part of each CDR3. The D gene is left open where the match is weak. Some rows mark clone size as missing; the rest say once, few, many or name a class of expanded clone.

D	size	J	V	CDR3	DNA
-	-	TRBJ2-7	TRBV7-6	CASSSLAPGSSYEQYF	TGTGCCAGCAGCTCTCTGGCCCCCGGGAGCTCCTACGAGCAGTACTTC
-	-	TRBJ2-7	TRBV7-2	CASSPRQVSSYEQYF	TGTGCCAGCAGCCCAAGGCAGGTGAGCTCCTACGAGCAGTACTTC
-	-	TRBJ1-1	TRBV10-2	CASNLRQNTEAFF	TGCGCCAGCAATCTCCGACAGAACACTGAAGCTTTCTTT
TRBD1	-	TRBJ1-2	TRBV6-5	CASSYSGTDYGYTF	TGTGCCAGCAGTTACTCGGGGACAGACTATGGCTACACCTTC
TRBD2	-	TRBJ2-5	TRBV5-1	CASSLRLAGGQETQYF	TGCGCCAGCAGCCTTCGACTAGCGGGGGGGCAAGAGACCCAGTACTTC
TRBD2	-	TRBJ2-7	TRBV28	CASSLVLAGGSEQYF	TGTGCCAGCAGTTTAGTCCTAGCGGGGGGAAGTGAGCAGTACTTC
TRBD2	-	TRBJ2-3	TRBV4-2	CASSQSLAGADTQYF	TGTGCCAGCAGCCAGAGTCTAGCGGGGGCCGATACGCAGTATTTT
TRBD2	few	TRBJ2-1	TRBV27	CASSLLGLAGYNEQFF	TGTGCCAGCAGTTTATTAGGACTAGCGGGTTACAATGAGCAGTTCTTC
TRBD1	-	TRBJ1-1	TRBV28	CASKSRQGWENEAFF	TGTGCCAGCAAATCCCGACAGGGATGGGAAAATGAAGCTTTCTTT
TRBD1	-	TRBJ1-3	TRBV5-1	CASSLTGVGNTIYF	TGCGCCAGCAGCTTGACAGGGGTTGGAAACACCATATATTTT
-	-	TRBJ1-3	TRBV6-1	CASIRSGGNTIYF	TGTGCCAGCATCCGCTCTGGAGGTAACACCATATATTTT
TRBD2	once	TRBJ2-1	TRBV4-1	CASSQSPSRGLAAYNEQFF	TGCGCCAGCAGCCAATCCCCCTCCCGGGGACTAGCGGCCTACAATGAGCAGTTCTTC
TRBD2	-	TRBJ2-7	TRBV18	CASSSPGRLAAFEDEQYF	TGTGCCAGCTCATCCCCCGGAAGACTAGCAGCCTTCGAAGACGAGCAGTACTTC
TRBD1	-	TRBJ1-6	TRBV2	CASRERQGRVRNSPLHF	TGTGCCAGCAGGGAGAGACAGGGCCGCGTGCGGAATTCACCCCTCCACTTT
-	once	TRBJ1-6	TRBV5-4	CASSSEHSRGSNSPLHF	TGTGCCAGCAGCTCGGAACACAGTCGAGGGTCCAATTCACCCCTCCACTTT
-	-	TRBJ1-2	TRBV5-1	CASSLGANYGYTF	TGCGCCAGCAGCTTGGGAGCTAACTATGGCTACACCTTC
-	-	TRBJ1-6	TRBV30	CAWRANSNSPLHF	TGTGCCTGGAGGGCTAACAGCAATTCACCCCTCCACTTT
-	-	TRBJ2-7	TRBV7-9	CASSLAAQDYLPYEQYF	TGTGCCAGCAGCTTAGCGGCGCAGGACTACCTCCCCTACGAGCAGTACTTC
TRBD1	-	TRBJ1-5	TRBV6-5	CASRLTGGGQPQHF	TGTGCCAGCAGGCTTACAGGGGGCGGTCAGCCCCAGCATTTT
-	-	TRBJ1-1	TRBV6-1	CASSEDKTRTEAFF	TGTGCCAGCAGTGAAGATAAGACGAGGACTGAAGCTTTCTTT
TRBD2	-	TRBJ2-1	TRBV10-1	CASSESGLVSYNEQFF	TGCGCCAGCAGTGAGTCCGGACTAGTCTCCTACAATGAGCAGTTCTTC
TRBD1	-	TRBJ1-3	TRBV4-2	CASSHPIGQGASGNTIYF	TGTGCCAGCAGCCACCCGATTGGGCAGGGGGCCTCTGGAAACACCATATATTTT
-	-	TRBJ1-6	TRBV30	CAWTNSKTTYNSPLHF	TGTGCCTGGACTAACAGTAAAACGACCTATAATTCACCCCTCCACTTT
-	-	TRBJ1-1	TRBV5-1	CASSLFMGERGTEAFF	TGCGCCAGCAGCTTGTTCATGGGGGAGCGGGGGACTGAAGCTTTCTTT
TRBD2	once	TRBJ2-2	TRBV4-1	CASSQDLTSGTNTGELFF	TGCGCCAGCAGCCAAGACCTGACTAGCGGGACGAACACCGGGGAGCTGTTTTTT
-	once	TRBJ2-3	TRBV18	CASSALSGGGGTDTQYF	TGTGCCAGCTCCGCACTTAGCGGAGGCGGGGGCACAGATACGCAGTATTTT
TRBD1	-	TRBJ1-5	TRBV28	CASSLYVGTGGNQPQHF	TGTGCCAGCAGTTTATACGTCGGGACAGGGGGCAATCAGCCCCAGCATTTT
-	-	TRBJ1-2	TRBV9	CASSDQGSIGYTF	TGTGCCAGCAGCGACCAGGGTTCTATTGGCTACACCTTC
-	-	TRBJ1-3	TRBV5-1	CASSLGDSPAGYTIYF	TGCGCCAGCAGCTTGGGAGACAGCCCGGCGGGGTACACCATATATTTT
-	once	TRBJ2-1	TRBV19	CASSIGANEQFF	TGTGCCAGTAGTATAGGGGCCAATGAGCAGTTCTTC
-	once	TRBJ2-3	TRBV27	CASSFSGSNTDTQYF	TGTGCCAGCAGTTTCTCGGGATCTAACACAGATACGCAGTATTTT
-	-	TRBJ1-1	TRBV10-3	CAISESIAGINQAGTEAFF	TGTGCCATCAGTGAGTCGATAGCCGGGATAAATCAGGCGGGCACTGAAGCTTTCTTT
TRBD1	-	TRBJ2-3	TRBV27	CASSSWDRATDTQYF	TGTGCCAGCAGTTCTTGGGACAGGGCCACAGATACGCAGTATTTT
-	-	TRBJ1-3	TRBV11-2	CASSPAPRDTIYF	TGTGCCAGCAGCCCGGCTCCGAGGGACACCATATATTTT
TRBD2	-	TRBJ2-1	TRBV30	CAWSLRTSGVPGSDEQFF	TGTGCCTGGAGCCTAAGGACTAGCGGGGTACCTGGGTCGGATGAGCAGTTCTTC
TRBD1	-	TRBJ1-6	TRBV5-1	CASSPEIWDRREAPLHF	TGCGCCAGCAGCCCTGAAATTTGGGACAGAAGAGAGGCACCCCTCCACTTT
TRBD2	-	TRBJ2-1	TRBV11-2	CASSLEGLASNEQFF	TGTGCCAGCAGCTTAGAGGGACTAGCGAGCAATGAGCAGTTCTTC
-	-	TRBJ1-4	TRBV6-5	CASSFQEKLFF	TGTGCCAGCAGTTTCCAGGAAAAACTGTTTTTT
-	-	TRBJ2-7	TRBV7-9	CASSYPAGGRSSYEQYF	TGTGCCAGCAGCTACCCTGCCGGGGGAAGAAGCTCCTACGAGCAGTACTTC
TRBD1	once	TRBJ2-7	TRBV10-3	CAISVATGNNEQYF	TGTGCCATCAGTGTAGCGACAGGGAACAACGAGCAGTACTTC
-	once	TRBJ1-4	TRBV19	CASSTVYGDSREKLFF	TGTGCCAGTAGTACTGTTTACGGGGATTCGCGTGAAAAACTGTTTTTT
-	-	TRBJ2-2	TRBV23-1	CASSQSRGASGELFF	TGCGCCAGCAGTCAATCCCGGGGGGCAAGCGGGGAGCTGTTTTTT
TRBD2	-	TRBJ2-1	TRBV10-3	CAISSRTSGIPDNEQFF	TGTGCCATCAGTTCTCGGACTAGCGGGATACCCGACAATGAGCAGTTCTTC
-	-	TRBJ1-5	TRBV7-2	CASRVPGGNQPQHF	TGTGCCAGCAGGGTCCCGGGGGGCAATCAGCCCCAGCATTTT
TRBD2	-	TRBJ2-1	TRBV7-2	CASSSLAVTYNEQFF	TGTGCCAGCAGCTCCCTAGCGGTTACCTACAATGAGCAGTTCTTC